The clone carrying this T cell receptor beta chain was counted between two and nine times. Germline V CDR1 and CDR2: SGHDT, YYEEEE. CDR3 length equals 17 residues. Trimming at V came to 4 bases and at J to 3 bases, leaving 8 bases not matched to a gene. This entry belongs to a study of T-cell reconstitution after alpha-beta-depleted transplantation in children. Molecular barcoding with unique molecular identifiers was used for the TCRbeta library. TCRdb itself ran the PCR reads through MiXCR, one entry per CDR3 protein. The sample has some 520,000 distinct CDR3 sequences, roughly 33% seen once. Sequences were derived from PBMCs from the stem cell graft donor, sampled from the stem cell graft. The chain recombines TRBV5-6 with TRBJ2-3; 13 bases are shared with TRBD2. This sequence originates from a human donor who donated a stem cell graft to a child with aplastic anemia. The DNA of the CDR3 is TGTGCCAGCAGCCCCACTAGCGGGAGGGCCCCGACAGATACGCAGTATTTT. Encoded protein: CASSPTSGRAPTDTQYF.